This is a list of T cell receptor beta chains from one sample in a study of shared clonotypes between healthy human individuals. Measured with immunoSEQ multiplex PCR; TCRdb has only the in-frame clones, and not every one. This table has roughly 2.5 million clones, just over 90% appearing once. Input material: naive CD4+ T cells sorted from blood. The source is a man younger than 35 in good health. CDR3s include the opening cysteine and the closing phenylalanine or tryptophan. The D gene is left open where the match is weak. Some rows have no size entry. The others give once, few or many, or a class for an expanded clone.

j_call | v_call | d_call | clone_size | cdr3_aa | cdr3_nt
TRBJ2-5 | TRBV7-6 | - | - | CASSPGVSGTEETQYF | TGTGCCAGCAGCCCAGGGGTTTCGGGAACTGAAGAGACCCAGTACTTC
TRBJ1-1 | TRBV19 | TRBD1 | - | CASSTAQGASWTEAFF | TGTGCCAGTAGTACCGCTCAGGGGGCGTCTTGGACTGAAGCTTTCTTT
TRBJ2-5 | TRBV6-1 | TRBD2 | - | CASSTGTSSETQYF | TGTGCCAGCAGCACCGGGACTAGCAGCGAGACCCAGTACTTC
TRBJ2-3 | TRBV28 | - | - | CASSPGTPRADTQYF | TGTGCCAGCAGTCCCGGGACCCCTCGAGCGGATACGCAGTATTTT
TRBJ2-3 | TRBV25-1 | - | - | CASTASGRTDTQYF | TGTGCCAGCACCGCCTCGGGGAGAACAGATACGCAGTATTTT
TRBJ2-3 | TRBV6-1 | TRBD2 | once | CASSDGTSGVSSTDTQYF | TGTGCCAGCAGTGATGGGACTAGCGGGGTCTCTAGCACAGATACGCAGTATTTT
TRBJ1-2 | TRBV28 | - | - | CASSLYQGNYGYTF | TGTGCCAGCAGTTTGTACCAGGGTAACTATGGCTACACCTTC
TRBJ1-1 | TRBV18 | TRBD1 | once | CASSLLTGGYTEAFF | TGTGCCAGCTCACTCCTAACAGGGGGCTACACTGAAGCTTTCTTT
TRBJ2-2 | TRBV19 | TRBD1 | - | CASSRTGGTATGELFF | TGTGCCTCATCAAGGACAGGGGGGACGGCCACCGGGGAGCTGTTTTTT
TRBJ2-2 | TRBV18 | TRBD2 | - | CASSLQGLGELFF | TGTGCCAGCTCACTCCAGGGACTAGGAGAGCTGTTTTTT
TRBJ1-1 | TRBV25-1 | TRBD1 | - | CASRGTGGFTEAFF | TGTGCCAGCAGAGGGACAGGGGGTTTCACTGAAGCTTTCTTT
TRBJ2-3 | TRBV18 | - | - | CASSPGTGTQYF | TGTGCCAGCTCCCCCGGTACAGGGACGCAGTATTTT
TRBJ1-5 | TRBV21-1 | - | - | CASSKPSGDSNQPQHF | TGTGCCAGCAGCAAACCATCGGGGGATAGCAATCAGCCCCAGCATTTT
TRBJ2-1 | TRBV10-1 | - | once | CASSDGTGSLVGSGSDYNEQFF | TGCGCCAGCAGTGATGGGACAGGGTCGTTAGTGGGGAGCGGGAGCGATTACAATGAGCAGTTCTTC
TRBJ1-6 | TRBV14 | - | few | CASRPASTYNSPLHF | TGTGCCAGCAGGCCTGCGTCCACCTATAATTCACCCCTCCACTTT
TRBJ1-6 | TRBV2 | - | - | CASSLSGRGGLNNSPLHF | TGTGCCAGCAGTCTATCGGGCCGTGGGGGACTTAATAATTCACCCCTCCACTTT
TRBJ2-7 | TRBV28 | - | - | CASTPPGVSSSYEQYF | TGTGCCAGCACCCCCCCGGGGGTCTCGAGCTCCTACGAGCAGTACTTC
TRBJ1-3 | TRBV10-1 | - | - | CASSESTGFFGNTIYF | TGCGCCAGCAGTGAGTCGACCGGGTTCTTTGGAAACACCATATATTTT
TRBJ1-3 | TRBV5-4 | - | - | CASSGVDADSGNTIYF | TGTGCCAGCAGCGGGGTCGACGCCGACTCTGGAAACACCATATATTTT
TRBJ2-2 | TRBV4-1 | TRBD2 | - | CASSRGGRDTGELFF | TGCGCCAGCAGTCGCGGTGGGAGGGACACCGGGGAGCTGTTTTTT
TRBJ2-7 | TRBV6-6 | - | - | CASRGQPQYEQYF | TGTGCCAGCAGGGGGCAGCCCCAATACGAGCAGTACTTC
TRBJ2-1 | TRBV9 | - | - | CASSVGRGAYNEQFF | TGTGCCAGCAGCGTAGGGAGGGGGGCCTACAATGAGCAGTTCTTC
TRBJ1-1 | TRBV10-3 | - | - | CAIAGYSEVNTEAFF | TGTGCCATCGCCGGTTACTCGGAAGTGAACACTGAAGCTTTCTTT
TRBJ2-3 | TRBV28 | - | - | CATRSRRDTQYF | TGTGCCACCAGGTCGAGGAGAGATACGCAGTATTTT
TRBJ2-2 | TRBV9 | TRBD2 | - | CASSPSLAVLTGELFF | TGTGCCAGCAGCCCTAGCCTAGCGGTCCTCACCGGGGAGCTGTTTTTT
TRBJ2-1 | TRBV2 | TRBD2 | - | CASSFGRPPYNEQFF | TGTGCCAGCAGTTTCGGGAGGCCTCCCTACAATGAGCAGTTCTTC
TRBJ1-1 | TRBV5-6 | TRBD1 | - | CASSLVPTGGTEAFF | TGTGCCAGCAGCTTGGTTCCGACAGGGGGCACTGAAGCTTTCTTT
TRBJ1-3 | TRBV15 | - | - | CATSREVLGNSGNTIYF | TGTGCCACCAGCAGAGAGGTCTTGGGGAACTCTGGAAACACCATATATTTT
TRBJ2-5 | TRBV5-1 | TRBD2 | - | CASSPSSGQETQYF | TGCGCCAGCAGCCCCTCTAGCGGCCAAGAGACCCAGTACTTC
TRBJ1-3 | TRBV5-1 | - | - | CASSLTGSGNTIYF | TGCGCCAGCAGCTTAACTGGCTCTGGAAACACCATATATTTT
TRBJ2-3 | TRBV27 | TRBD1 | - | CASGNRGGTQYF | TGTGCCAGCGGAAACAGGGGTGGTACGCAGTATTTT
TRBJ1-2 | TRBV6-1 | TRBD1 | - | CAISESGTGMGYGYTF | TGTGCCATCAGTGAGTCCGGGACAGGGATGGGGTATGGCTACACCTTC
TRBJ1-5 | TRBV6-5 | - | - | CASRAAGAGQPQHF | TGTGCCAGCAGAGCGGCGGGGGCAGGGCAGCCCCAGCATTTT
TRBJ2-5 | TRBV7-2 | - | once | CASSQLPASQETQYF | TGTGCCAGCAGCCAACTACCGGCTTCCCAAGAGACCCAGTACTTC
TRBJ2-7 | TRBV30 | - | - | CALGRGWEQYF | TGTGCTCTCGGTCGGGGTTGGGAGCAGTACTTC
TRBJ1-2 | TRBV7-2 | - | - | CASSLAVFGGYTF | TGTGCCAGCAGCTTGGCCGTATTTGGCGGCTACACCTTC
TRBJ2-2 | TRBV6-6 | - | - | CASSRRNTGELFF | TGTGCCAGCAGTCGACGTAACACCGGGGAGCTGTTTTTT
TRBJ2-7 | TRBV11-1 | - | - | CASSLGLSSNEQYF | TGTGCCAGCAGCTTAGGGCTCAGTTCCAACGAGCAGTACTTC
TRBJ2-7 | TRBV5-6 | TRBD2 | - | CASSFLLAPSSYEQYF | TGTGCCAGCAGCTTCCTACTAGCGCCAAGCTCCTACGAGCAGTACTTC
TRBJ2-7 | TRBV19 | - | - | CASSIGRTYEQYF | TGTGCCAGTAGTATCGGCAGGACCTACGAGCAGTACTTC
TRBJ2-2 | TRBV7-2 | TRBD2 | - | CASSPTSTSGRITGELFF | TGTGCCAGCAGCCCAACCTCGACTAGCGGGAGAATCACCGGGGAGCTGTTTTTT
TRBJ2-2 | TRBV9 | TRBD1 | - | CASSKGRDRVPSTGELFF | TGTGCCAGCAGCAAAGGCCGGGACAGGGTGCCGAGCACCGGGGAGCTGTTTTTT
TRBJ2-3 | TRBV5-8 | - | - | CASSPRGRGSPYTDTQYF | TGTGCCAGCAGCCCTAGAGGCCGGGGGTCCCCGTACACAGATACGCAGTATTTT
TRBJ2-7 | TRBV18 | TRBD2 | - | CASSPGASGSYEQYF | TGTGCCAGCTCACCAGGCGCTAGCGGATCCTACGAGCAGTACTTC
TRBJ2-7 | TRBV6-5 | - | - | CASSGLWAGYEQYF | TGTGCCAGCAGTGGCCTTTGGGCAGGCTACGAGCAGTACTTC
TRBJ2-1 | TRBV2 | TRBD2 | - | CASSGTSGDYNEQFF | TGTGCCAGCAGTGGGACTAGCGGGGATTACAATGAGCAGTTCTTC
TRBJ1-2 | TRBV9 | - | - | CASSAQHYGYTF | TGTGCCAGCAGCGCCCAACACTATGGCTACACCTTC
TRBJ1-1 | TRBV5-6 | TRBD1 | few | CASRGPTGGTSEAFF | TGTGCCAGCAGGGGACCGACAGGGGGAACTAGTGAAGCTTTCTTT